The T cell receptor beta chain under discussion was sequenced for a study of cytomegalovirus exposure and HLA in healthy donors. Study-level points and caveats: Earlier findings revealed that most TCR beta V segments proved productive either about 87% or about 30% of the time. Listed as cytomegalovirus-associated were over 150 TCR beta chains.

The primer mix had 60 Vbeta and 13 Jbeta primers. Libraries were prepared by immunoSEQ multiplex PCR; TCRdb keeps only in-frame clonotypes and omits some of them. The listing records 65,000 to 90,000 clones. Donors counted as nominally healthy when sampled, yet unrecorded immune exposures were likely. The length of the CDR3 is 13 residues. J gave up 8 bases and V 5 bases, and 8 bases lay outside the gene matches. Per germline, CDR1 MNHEY and CDR2 SVGAGI. A word on this clone: Its cognate antigen is unknown.

This clonotype was obtained from a man aged 35 to 55 in good health and CMV-seronegative. The sample consisted of PBMCs. The J gene is TRBJ1-2, the V gene TRBV6-5; 7 nucleotides line up with TRBD1. CDR3 sequence: CASSPYTGEGYTF. CDR3 sequence (DNA): TGTGCCAGCAGTCCGTACACAGGGGAGGGCTACACCTTC.